A selection of T cell receptor beta chains follows, all from one sample in a study of blood T cell repertoires in COVID-19. Generated by immunoSEQ multiplex PCR, the TCRdb table keeps only in-frame clones and is missing some. The sample holds about 36,000 clones, approximately 78% seen once. The sample consisted of peripheral blood. Every receptor here comes from a human donor in a cohort sampled during active or convalescent COVID-19. The donor label of this sample is uncertain. Each CDR3 is given with its conserved first and last residue.

V gene	CDR3 protein
TRBV9	CASSADSGQPQHF
TRBV20-1	CSASVRAEEQFF
TRBV24-1	CATSESPVGGGAYNEQFF
TRBV2	CASKGTGENTIYF
TRBV18	CASSPGRGTGELFF
TRBV20-1	CSASRAGRSYEQYF
TRBV30	CAGGPEGAAYGYTF
TRBV19	CASSIDPFYGYTF
TRBV18	CASSPLRGYTF
TRBV3-1/TRBV3-2	CASSQDRGRGEAFF
TRBV7-9	CASSLEPGVHYGYTF
TRBV29-1	CSVEPGYF
TRBV2	CASKGRQNQETQYF
TRBV9	CASSSGTGARYEQYF
TRBV29-1	CSVEWTGGETQYF
TRBV19	CATATGLGRETQYF
TRBV29-1	CSVDWRRTRLGTDTQYF
TRBV27	CASSLGAAGPPLHF
TRBV7-3	CASSLGSSNTEAFF
TRBV6-5	CASRGTSVTYEQYF
TRBV4-2	CASSPGGISYEQYF
TRBV6-2/TRBV6-3	CASSLGTGESPLHF
TRBV25-1	CASPQKGQLNTGELFF
TRBV2	CASSTGGRAFF
TRBV6-5	CASSPGRGGELFF
TRBV19	CASSLQGGNQPQHF
TRBV30	CACYPWDSLNYGYTF
TRBV9	CASGRVDSTQYF
TRBV11-3	CASSGDSGELFF
TRBV28	CASSLVTSGFSSYNEQFF
TRBV6-5	CARHLEQGAEGEQYF
TRBV7-2	CASSFRAGLYEQYF
TRBV14	CASSPTLSNNEQFF
TRBV6-5	CASSYEAGGEEQFF
TRBV11-2	CASSPHQGGGTEAFF